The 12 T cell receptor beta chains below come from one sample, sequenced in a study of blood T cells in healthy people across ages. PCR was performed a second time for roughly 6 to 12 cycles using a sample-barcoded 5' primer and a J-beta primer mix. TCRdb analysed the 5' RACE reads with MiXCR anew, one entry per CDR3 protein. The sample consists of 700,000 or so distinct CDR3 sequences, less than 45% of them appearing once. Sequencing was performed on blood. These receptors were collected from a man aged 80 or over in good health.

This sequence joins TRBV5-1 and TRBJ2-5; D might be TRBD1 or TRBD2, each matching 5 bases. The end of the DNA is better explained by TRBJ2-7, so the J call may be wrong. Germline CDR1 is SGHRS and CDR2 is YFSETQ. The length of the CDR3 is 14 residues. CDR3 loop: CASSSRDGLGEQYF. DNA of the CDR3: TGCGCCAGCAGCTCCCGGGACGGGCTCGGCGAGCAGTACTTC.

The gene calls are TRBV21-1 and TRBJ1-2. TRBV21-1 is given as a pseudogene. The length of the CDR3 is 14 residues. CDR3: CASSSVGYDYGYTF. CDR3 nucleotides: TGTGCCAGCAGCAGTGTAGGGTACGACTATGGCTACACCTTC.

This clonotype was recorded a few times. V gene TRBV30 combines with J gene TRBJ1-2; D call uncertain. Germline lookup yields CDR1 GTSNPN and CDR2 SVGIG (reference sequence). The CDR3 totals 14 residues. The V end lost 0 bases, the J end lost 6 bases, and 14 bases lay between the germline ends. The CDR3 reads CAWSVNSGNHGYTF. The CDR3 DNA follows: TGTGCCTGGAGTGTAAATTCCGGGAATCATGGCTACACCTTC.

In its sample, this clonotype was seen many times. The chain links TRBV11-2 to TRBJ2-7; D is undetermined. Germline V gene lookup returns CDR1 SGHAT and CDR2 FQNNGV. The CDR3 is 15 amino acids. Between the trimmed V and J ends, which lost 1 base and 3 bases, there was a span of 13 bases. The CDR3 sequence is CASSLAGSRGYEQYF. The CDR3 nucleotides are TGTGCCAGCAGCTTAGCAGGCTCTAGAGGCTACGAGCAGTACTTC.

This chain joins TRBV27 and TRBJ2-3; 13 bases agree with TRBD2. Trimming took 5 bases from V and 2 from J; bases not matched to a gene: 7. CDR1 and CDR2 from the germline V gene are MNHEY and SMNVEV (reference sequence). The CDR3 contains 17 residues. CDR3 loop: CASSPPTSGRATDTQYF. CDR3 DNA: TGTGCCAGCAGTCCGCCTACTAGCGGGAGGGCCACAGATACGCAGTATTTT.

Here the CDR3 reads CASSYSQGPSYNEQFF. CDR3 coding DNA: TGTGCCAGCAGTTACAGTCAGGGGCCCTCCTACAATGAGCAGTTCTTC. The genes are TRBV6-6 and TRBJ2-1, with D possibly TRBD1 on 6 matching bases. The CDR3 runs 16 residues. Germline V gives CDR1 MNHNY, CDR2 SVGAGI (reference sequence). V was trimmed by 2 bases and J by 0 bases, leaving 11 bases between them.

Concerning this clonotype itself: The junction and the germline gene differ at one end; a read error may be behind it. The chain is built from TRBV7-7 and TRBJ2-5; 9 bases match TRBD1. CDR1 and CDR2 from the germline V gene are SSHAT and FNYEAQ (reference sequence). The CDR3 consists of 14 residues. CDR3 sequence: CASSFTGGTETQYF. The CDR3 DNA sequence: TGTGCTAGCAGCTTCACAGGGGGCACAGAGACCCAGTACTTC.

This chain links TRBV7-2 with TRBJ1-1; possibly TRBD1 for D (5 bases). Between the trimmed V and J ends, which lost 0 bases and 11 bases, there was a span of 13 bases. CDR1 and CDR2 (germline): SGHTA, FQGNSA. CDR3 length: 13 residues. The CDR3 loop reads CASSLAGRGIAFF. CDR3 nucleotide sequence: TGTGCCAGCAGCTTAGCGGGGCGGGGGATTGCTTTCTTT.

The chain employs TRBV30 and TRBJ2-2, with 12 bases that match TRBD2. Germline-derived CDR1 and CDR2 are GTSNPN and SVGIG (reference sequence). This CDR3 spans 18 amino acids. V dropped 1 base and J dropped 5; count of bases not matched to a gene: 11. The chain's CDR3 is CAWSETRLAGAATGELFF. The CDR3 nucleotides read TGTGCCTGGAGTGAAACCCGACTAGCGGGGGCCGCGACCGGGGAGCTGTTTTTT.

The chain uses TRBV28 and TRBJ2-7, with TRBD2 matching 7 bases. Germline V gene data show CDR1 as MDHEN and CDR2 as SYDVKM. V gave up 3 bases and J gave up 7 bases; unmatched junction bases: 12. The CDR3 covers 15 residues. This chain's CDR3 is CASSLLGLQYNEQYF. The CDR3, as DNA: TGTGCCAGCAGTTTGTTGGGACTACAATACAATGAGCAGTACTTC.

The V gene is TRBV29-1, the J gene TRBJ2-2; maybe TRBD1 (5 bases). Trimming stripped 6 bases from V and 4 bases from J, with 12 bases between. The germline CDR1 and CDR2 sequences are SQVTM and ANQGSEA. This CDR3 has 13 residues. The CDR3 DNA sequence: TGCAGCGTCTCCAGGGCCGCCACCGGGGAGCTGTTTTTT. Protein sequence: CSVSRAATGELFF.

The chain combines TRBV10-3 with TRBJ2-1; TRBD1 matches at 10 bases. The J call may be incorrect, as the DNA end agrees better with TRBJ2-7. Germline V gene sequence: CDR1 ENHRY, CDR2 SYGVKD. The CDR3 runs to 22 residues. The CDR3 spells CAISRQGARAGQIPSSYNEQYF. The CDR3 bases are TGTGCCATCAGCCGACAGGGGGCAAGGGCGGGACAAATACCGAGCTCCTACAATGAGCAGTACTTC.